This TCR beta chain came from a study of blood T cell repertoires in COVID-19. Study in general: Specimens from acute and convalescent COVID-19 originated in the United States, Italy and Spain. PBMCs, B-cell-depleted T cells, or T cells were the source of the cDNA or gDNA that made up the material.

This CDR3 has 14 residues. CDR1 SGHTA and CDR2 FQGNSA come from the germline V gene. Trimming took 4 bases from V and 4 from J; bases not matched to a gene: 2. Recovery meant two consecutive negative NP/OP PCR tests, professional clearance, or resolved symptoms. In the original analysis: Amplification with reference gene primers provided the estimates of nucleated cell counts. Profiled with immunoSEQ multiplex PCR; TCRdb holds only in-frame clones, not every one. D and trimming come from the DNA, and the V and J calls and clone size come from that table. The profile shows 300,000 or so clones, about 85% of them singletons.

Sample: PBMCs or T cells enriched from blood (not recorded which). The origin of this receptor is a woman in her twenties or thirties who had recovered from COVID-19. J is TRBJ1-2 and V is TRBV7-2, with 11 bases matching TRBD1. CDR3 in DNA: TGTGCCAGCAGCTCCGGGACAGGGGGCTATGGCTACACCTTC. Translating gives CASSSGTGGYGYTF.